The 9 T cell receptor beta chains reported below all come from one sample, sequenced in a study of regulatory T cells in long-lasting Graves disease (dated by TCRdb to about 2021). The library relied on multiplex PCR. These reads were obtained on an Illumina HiSeq 4000. To build TCR beta libraries, CDR3 regions were amplified by Arm-PCR using iRepertoire HTBI primers. The public reads were run again by TCRdb, first through fastp at Q25 and then through MiXCR, and only productive beta chains were kept. Merged by CDR3 protein, the rows form single entries marked with the most common genes and DNA. In all, the sample holds roughly 450,000 distinct CDR3 sequences, and 20% to 25% of those were seen once. The ten top clones hold 13% of the sample. The time point label, as the study defines it: persistent/refractory GD, antithyroid drugs over 5 years with positive TRAb. For both TCR sequencing and RNA sequencing, RNA was extracted from PBMCs using TRIzol.

The input for sequencing was peripheral blood mononuclear cells (PBMCs), taken when the disease was refractory, from a patient treated with antithyroid drugs. The receptor set was obtained from a female donor with Graves disease.

The chain has TRBV20-1 and TRBJ1-3; D is uncertain. The CDR3 contains 15 residues. Germline CDR1 reads DFQATT; CDR2 reads SNEGSKA (reference sequence). Trimming took 6 bases from V and 0 from J, leaving 15 bases between them. Written as DNA, the CDR3 is TGCAGTGCCCCACCCGCGGATAGCTCTGGAAACACCATATATTTT. Its protein product is CSAPPADSSGNTIYF.

The rearrangement links TRBV7-3 to TRBJ2-1; D is uncertain. The ends were cut back, 0 bases at V and 10 bases at J, with 13 bases in the middle. The CDR3 is 14 amino acids. Germline CDR1 reads SGHTA; CDR2 reads FQGTGA. CDR3 protein: CASSLTSSFREQFF. The CDR3 region has the DNA TGTGCCAGCAGCTTAACGTCCAGTTTTAGGGAGCAGTTCTTC.

This clonotype came up a few times. The chain combines TRBV29-1 with TRBJ1-1; no clear D. The germline CDR1 and CDR2 sequences are SQVTM and ANQGSEA. V lost 6 bases to trimming and J lost 10 bases, with 12 bases between them. The CDR3 runs to 10 residues. In DNA form, the CDR3 reads TGCAGCGTCTCGGACGAGGGAGCTTTCTTT. As protein: CSVSDEGAFF.

This clonotype has more than one count but fewer than ten. The chain uses TRBV7-2 and TRBJ1-4; TRBD1 is a possible D gene (6 bases). The CDR3 length is 15 residues. The V end was cut by 5 bases, the J end by 7 bases, with 17 bases between. Germline CDR1 reads SGHTA; CDR2 reads FQGNSA. CDR3 coding DNA: TGTGCCAGCAGCCTAACCACAGGGAACGGTGAAAAACTGTTTTTT. This codes for CASSLTTGNGEKLFF.

This clonotype has just a few counts. The chain employs TRBV10-3 and TRBJ1-6; a possible D gene is TRBD1 (6 bases). The CDR3 extends over 15 amino acids. Germline lookup yields CDR1 ENHRY and CDR2 SYGVKD. Trimming cost V 8 bases and J 3 bases, with 14 bases left between them. This CDR3 is CAILESDSYNSPLHF. The CDR3 coding sequence is TGTGCCATCCTCGAATCGGACAGCTATAATTCACCCCTCCACTTT.

In its sample, this clonotype was seen many times. The chain couples TRBV29-1 to TRBJ1-1; D is perhaps TRBD1 (6 bases). The CDR3 loop spans 13 amino acids. Germline-derived CDR1 and CDR2 are SQVTM and ANQGSEA. Between the trimmed V and J ends, which lost 6 bases and 3 bases, there was a span of 14 bases. CDR3 coding DNA: TGCAGCGTCGAGGGGGGGCTGGACACTGAAGCTTTCTTT. Amino acid sequence: CSVEGGLDTEAFF.

This clonotype was observed many times. V is TRBV19 and J is TRBJ1-2; D remains ambiguous. Germline values: CDR1 LNHDA, CDR2 SQIVND (reference sequence). V lost 6 bases and J 2 bases, leaving 10 bases between the germline ends. The CDR3 has 13 amino acids. Written as DNA, the CDR3 is TGTGCCAGTAGGATGGACGGAAACTATGGCTACACCTTC. Protein product: CASRMDGNYGYTF.

This chain uses TRBV6-1 with TRBJ2-5; D uncertain. Trimming cost V 6 bases and J 4 bases, with 12 bases left between them. Germline CDR1 and CDR2: MNHNS and SASEGT. The CDR3 is made up of 13 amino acids. DNA for the CDR3: TGTGCCAGCAGCTCGGGCCCGAGAGAGACCCAGTACTTC. Translation gives CASSSGPRETQYF.

This clonotype turned up a few times. The V gene is TRBV20-1, the J gene TRBJ1-2; D remains unclear. The CDR3 totals 14 residues. Germline V CDR1 and CDR2: DFQATT, SNEGSKA (reference sequence). The V end lost 3 bases, the J end lost 7 bases, and 18 bases lay between the germline ends. The CDR3 DNA is TGCAGTGCTAGCCTTCTGGGAGCCTTTGGTGGCTACACCTTC. It is translated as CSASLLGAFGGYTF.